This TCR beta chain was profiled in a study of early T cells in non-severe SARS-CoV-2 infection. TCRdb reanalysed the 5' RACE reads using MiXCR and keeps one entry per CDR3 protein. Of tens of thousands of distinct CDR3 sequences listed, roughly 4% are singletons. In its sample, this clonotype ranks as medium-sized. In germline, CDR1 is DFQATT, CDR2 SNEGSKA (reference sequence). V trimming: 3 bases; J trimming: 7 bases; junction bases outside the gene matches: 5. The CDR3 runs to 13 residues. This clonotype was obtained from an adult who was a healthcare worker with PCR-confirmed SARS-CoV-2 infection or an uninfected control (not recorded which). This chain uses TRBV20-1 with TRBJ2-7; 11 bases agree with TRBD2. The sample consisted of whole blood. CDR3 in DNA: TGCAGTGCTAGTTCTAGCGGGGGGCTGGAGCAGTACTTC. Residues: CSASSSGGLEQYF.